The following is a T cell receptor (beta chain) sequence with its context. It has no known antigen specificity. Per-nucleotide qualities are absent, and no much larger clonotype sits a single base away. This sample was included in a study of CD8 T cells in ankylosing spondylitis (dated by TCRdb to about 2017). For the wider study: To find TCR variants linked to disease, the study profiled T cell receptor beta repertoires in ankylosing spondylitis patients and healthy donors. In total, the full study cohort was made up of approximately 99 healthy donors and about two dozen ankylosing spondylitis patients. Samples of peripheral blood were taken, and for ankylosing spondylitis patients, synovial fluid was collected as well. Results and caveats for the whole study, not just this receptor: Some motif variants were previously reported in synovial fluid and blood of reactive arthritis patients, suggesting common disease-initiation mechanisms. According to the report, matched synovial fluid samples from ankylosing spondylitis patients were significantly enriched for the disease-linked clones. Blood from ankylosing spondylitis patients appeared to be characterized by a TCR beta motif composed of eight highly homologous amino acid variants. A CD8+ phenotype was shown by the disease-linked clones, which were found at relatively low frequencies in peripheral blood.

Sequencing was performed on an Illumina HiSeq 2500. Quantitative 5'-RACE with molecular barcodes was the method used to prepare the TCR beta libraries. The paper's processing steps were these. A new computational method based on a probabilistic model of VDJ rearrangement was used to identify disease-linked TCR variants. TCRdb reprocessing: public reads trimmed at Q25 with fastp, clones called with MiXCR, in-frame beta chains kept. Identical CDR3 proteins give one entry, which carries the most common genes and DNA. The V and J calls were determined by TCRdb, not by the authors. The sample includes some 240,000 distinct CDR3 sequences, with 20% to 30% observed a single time. Of the sample, roughly 0.67% falls within the top ten clones. Its CDR3 holds 14 amino acids, cysteine through phenylalanine. The DNA shown is the 42-base CDR3, in frame from base 1. CDR1 and CDR2 are read off the germline V gene (reference sequence) as DFQATT and SNEGSKA. After removal of 6 bases from V and 4 bases from J, the junction retains 9 bases not matched to a gene.

The rearrangement combines TRBV20-1 with TRBJ2-7, with 10 junctional bases fitting TRBD2. Sequenced material: blood, either unsorted or a sorted T cell fraction (not recorded which). The TCR comes from a male donor with ankylosing spondylitis or in good health (not recorded which). The CDR3 loop reads CSAKSAGGLYEQYF. At the DNA level, the sequence is TGCAGTGCCAAATCAGCGGGGGGGCTTTACGAGCAGTACTTC.